Listed here are 29 T cell receptor beta chains from one sample, sequenced in a study of long-term antiretroviral therapy in people with HIV. The run of the v3.0 immunoSEQ assay was at survey level. Produced via immunoSEQ multiplex PCR; TCRdb's table is partial and in-frame only. The table records tens of thousands of clones, around 80% of them present only once. The starting material was unsorted PBMCs, obtained 4.1 years after starting antiretroviral therapy. The receptors here all came from a woman aged 40 to 50 with HIV.

The CDR3 is CASSSTSHQPQHF. For the CDR3, the DNA is TGTGCCAGCAGTTCAACCAGCCATCAGCCCCAGCATTTT. The rearrangement links TRBV6-5 to TRBJ1-5, with no clear D. CDR1 MNHEY and CDR2 SVGAGI come from the germline V gene. V was cut by 4 bases and J by 5 bases, with 9 bases left in between. This CDR3 spans 13 amino acids.

The rearrangement joins TRBV15 to TRBJ1-2; D ambiguous. The ends were cut back, 0 bases at V and 7 bases at J, with 9 bases in the middle. The CDR3 sequence is 13 residues long. Looked up from germline, CDR1 is LNHNV and CDR2 is YYDKDF (reference sequence). This CDR3 is CATSRDHSGGYTF. The CDR3, as DNA: TGTGCCACCAGCAGAGATCACTCAGGTGGCTACACCTTC.

J is TRBJ2-2 and V is TRBV5-1, with D perhaps TRBD1 (5 bases). V was clipped by 4 bases and J by 0 bases, with 10 bases between them. This CDR3 is 15 amino acids long. Germline-derived CDR1 and CDR2 are SGHRS and YFSETQ. CDR3 sequence reads: CASSLDRSNTGELFF. CDR3 bases: TGCGCCAGCAGCCTAGACAGATCGAACACCGGGGAGCTGTTTTTT.

The rearrangement joins TRBV18 to TRBJ1-2; D is perhaps TRBD1 (6 bases). Looked up from germline, CDR1 is KGHSH and CDR2 is LQKENI. The CDR3 contains 16 residues. The germline V and J ends were trimmed by 3 bases and 7 bases, with 21 bases remaining between them. The CDR3, as DNA: TGTGCCAGCTCACCCCTGAAGGACAGTGGGCTGGGTGGCTACACCTTC. It codes for CASSPLKDSGLGGYTF.

CDR3 in amino acids: CASSPSGDNTQYF. CDR3 coding DNA: TGTGCCAGCAGCCCTTCAGGGGATAATACGCAGTATTTT. The chain has TRBV7-9 and TRBJ2-3; D might be TRBD1 (6 bases). CDR3 length: 13 amino acids. Germline lookup yields CDR1 SEHNR and CDR2 FQNEAQ (reference sequence). V was pared by 5 bases and J by 7 bases, with 13 bases between.

The genes are TRBV27 and TRBJ2-7; D remains ambiguous. Looked up from germline, CDR1 is MNHEY and CDR2 is SMNVEV (reference sequence). Between the trimmed V and J ends, which lost 2 bases and 2 bases, there was a span of 10 bases. The CDR3 is made up of 14 amino acids. The CDR3 loop is CASSLKGFPYEQYF. CDR3 DNA sequence: TGTGCCAGCAGTTTAAAAGGCTTTCCCTACGAGCAGTACTTC.

The V and J genes are TRBV9 and TRBJ1-2; 7 positions match TRBD1. Germline V CDR1 and CDR2: SGDLS, YYNGEE. V lost 2 bases and J lost 5; bases outside the gene matches: 9. The CDR3 runs 15 residues. The CDR3 coding sequence is TGTGCCAGCAGCGTTGGGGAGGGGGCGGGATATGGCTACACCTTC. The encoded protein is CASSVGEGAGYGYTF.

This chain links TRBV11-2 with TRBJ2-7, with 7 bases aligning to TRBD2. The CDR3 spans 14 residues. Germline-derived CDR1 and CDR2 are SGHAT and FQNNGV. V trimming: 5 bases; J trimming: 4 bases; junction bases outside the gene matches: 8. This chain's CDR3 is CASSLGGRGYEQYF. The DNA for the CDR3 is TGTGCCAGCAGCCTGGGCGGGAGAGGATACGAGCAGTACTTC.

The V and J genes are TRBV5-1 and TRBJ2-5; 10 positions match TRBD1. Germline CDR1 is SGHRS and CDR2 is YFSETQ. V dropped 0 bases and J dropped 5; count of bases not matched to a gene: 4. This CDR3 contains 15 residues. The CDR3 DNA follows: TGCGCCAGCAGCTTGGCGGCGACAGGGGGCGAGACCCAGTACTTC. Translation: CASSLAATGGETQYF. Supplemented by reference TRBV5-1 and TRBJ2-5, the full variable domain reads KAGVTQTPRYLIKTRGQQVTLSCSPISGHRSVSWYQQTPGQGLQFLFEYFSETQRNKGNFPGRFSGRQFSNSRSEMNVSTLELGDSALYLCASSLAATGGETQYFGPGTRLLVL.

This chain uses TRBV11-2 with TRBJ1-1; no firm D call. V lost 1 base, J lost 4 bases, and 16 bases lay in between. CDR1 is SGHAT and CDR2 is FQNNGV in the germline V gene. This CDR3 has 16 residues. The CDR3 sequence is CASSLVSGSGFTEAFF. The DNA of the CDR3 is TGTGCCAGCAGCTTAGTTTCCGGGAGTGGTTTCACTGAAGCTTTCTTT.

This clone was counted only a few times. J is TRBJ1-2 and V is TRBV7-9; D remains unclear. The CDR3 spans 14 residues. V shed 5 bases and J shed 4 bases, with 14 bases lying between them. The germline V gene encodes CDR1 SEHNR and CDR2 FQNEAQ (reference sequence). CDR3 nucleotides: TGTGCCAGCAGCATGGCCGGAGAACCCTATGGCTACACCTTC. Its protein is CASSMAGEPYGYTF.

The chain has TRBV5-6 and TRBJ2-2; maybe TRBD1 (5 bases). This CDR3 is built from 15 residues. Germline V lookup: CDR1 SGHDT, CDR2 YYEEEE. With 1 base removed from V and 2 bases from J, the gap between germline ends came to 9 bases. DNA for the CDR3: TGTGCCAGCAGCTTGCGACAGACTAACACCGGGGAGCTGTTTTTT. Its protein product is CASSLRQTNTGELFF.

The rearrangement links TRBV5-1 to TRBJ2-7, with TRBD1 identical over 7 bases. Looked up from germline, CDR1 is SGHRS and CDR2 is YFSETQ. CDR3 length: 16 amino acids. The junction had 12 bases not matched to a gene; V was cut back by 4 bases and J by 2 bases. The CDR3 DNA reads TGCGCCAGCAGCATATCGGCAGGGGGAAACCCCTACGAGCAGTACTTC. This codes for CASSISAGGNPYEQYF.

J is TRBJ1-2 and V is TRBV9; possibly TRBD1 for D (6 bases). The germline gives CDR1 SGDLS, CDR2 YYNGEE. Trimming removed 3 bases at V and 5 bases at J, with 11 bases between. The CDR3 is 13 amino acids. The CDR3 reads CASSEGGLYGYTF. The CDR3, as DNA: TGTGCCAGCAGCGAGGGGGGGCTGTATGGCTACACCTTC. The complete variable domain, with remaining parts taken from reference TRBV9 and TRBJ1-2, reads DSGVTQTPKHLITATGQRVTLRCSPRSGDLSVYWYQQSLDQGLQFLIQYYNGEERAKGNILERFSAQQFPDLHSELNLSSLELGDSALYFCASSEGGLYGYTFGSGTRLTVV.

This clone was seen a handful of times. J is TRBJ1-2 and V is TRBV2, with a tentative D call TRBD1 (6 bases). The CDR3 is 13 residues long. Germline-derived CDR1 and CDR2 are SNHLY and FYNNEI. Trimming took off 6 bases at V and 4 bases at J, with 12 bases between the two ends. For the CDR3, the DNA is TGTGCCAGCAGACGGACAGTCGGCTATGGCTACACCTTC. Translation: CASRRTVGYGYTF.

V and J are TRBV4-3 and TRBJ2-1, with TRBD2 identical over 7 bases. The CDR3 spans 14 residues. V shed 0 bases and J 6 bases; nucleotides not matched to a gene: 2. Germline lookup yields CDR1 LGHNA and CDR2 YSLEER. As DNA, the CDR3 is TGCGCCAGCAGCCAAGAGATAGCGGGCAATGAGCAGTTCTTC. Translation gives CASSQEIAGNEQFF.

This chain joins TRBV7-6 and TRBJ2-6, with 13 bases aligning to TRBD2. This CDR3 has 18 amino acids. Germline V gives CDR1 SGHVS, CDR2 FNYEAQ. J was trimmed by 4 bases and V by 5 bases; bases with no gene match: 8. The CDR3 DNA reads TGTGCCAGCAGCCCCTTACTAGCGGGAGGGCCCGGGGCCAACGTCCTGACTTTC. Protein product: CASSPLLAGGPGANVLTF.

CDR3 bases: TGCGCCAGCAGCTTTCTTCCGGGACAGGGCGATGGCTACACCTTC. This sequence encodes CASSFLPGQGDGYTF. This chain joins TRBV5-1 and TRBJ1-2, with TRBD1 identical over 9 bases. The CDR3 sequence is 15 residues long. Germline loops: CDR1 SGHRS, CDR2 YFSETQ. V shed 2 bases, J shed 6 bases, and the junction held 8 bases outside the gene matches.

This clone appeared once. The chain employs TRBV6-1 and TRBJ1-4; D is undetermined. Between the trimmed V and J ends, which lost 5 bases and 0 bases, there was a span of 10 bases. CDR3 size: 15 residues. Germline lookup yields CDR1 MNHNS and CDR2 SASEGT. CDR3 sequence (DNA): TGTGCCAGCAGTCTGGGATTAGCAACTAATGAAAAACTGTTTTTT. Translation gives CASSLGLATNEKLFF.

The rearrangement joins TRBV30 to TRBJ1-5, with unresolved D. V was trimmed by 1 base and J by 5 bases, leaving 9 bases between them. CDR3 length: 13 residues. CDR1 and CDR2 from the germline V gene are GTSNPN and SVGIG (reference sequence). The CDR3 loop reads CAWSGQWDQPQHF. The CDR3 nucleotides read TGTGCCTGGAGTGGTCAGTGGGATCAGCCCCAGCATTTT.

CDR3: CAIQGQSRNEQFF. The CDR3 region has the DNA TGTGCCATACAGGGACAGTCTAGGAATGAGCAGTTCTTC. V usage is TRBV10-3 and J usage is TRBJ2-1; 7 bases are a match to TRBD1. CDR1 is ENHRY and CDR2 is SYGVKD in the germline V gene. With 9 bases clipped from V and 7 bases from J, the junction kept 9 bases outside the gene matches. CDR3 length: 13 residues.

The CDR3 spells CAWSDDYGYTF. The CDR3 region has the DNA TGTGCCTGGTCAGACGACTATGGCTACACCTTC. The V gene is TRBV30, the J gene TRBJ1-2; no definite D call. Germline V gives CDR1 GTSNPN, CDR2 SVGIG (reference sequence). This CDR3 has 11 residues. Trimming left V 5 bases short and J 3 bases short, with 7 bases between.

This chain uses TRBV15 with TRBJ1-4; 9 positions match TRBD1. CDR1 LNHNV and CDR2 YYDKDF come from the germline V gene (reference sequence). The junction had 3 bases not matched to a gene; V was cut back by 3 bases and J by 7 bases. The CDR3 runs 14 residues. In DNA, the CDR3 is TGTGCCACCAGCAGGATGACAGGGGGTGAAAAACTGTTTTTT. This gives the protein CATSRMTGGEKLFF.

The V call is TRBV7-2, the J call TRBJ2-7; TRBD1 matches 7 bases. The CDR3 covers 15 residues. Germline V gene lookup returns CDR1 SGHTA and CDR2 FQGNSA. Losses at the gene ends were 2 bases for V and 4 bases for J; bases not matched to a gene: 8. The CDR3 loop reads CASSLSQGVSYEQYF. CDR3 in DNA: TGTGCCAGCAGCTTATCGCAGGGGGTATCGTACGAGCAGTACTTC. Full variable domain (rest looked up from reference TRBV7-2 and TRBJ2-7): GAGVSQSPSNKVTEKGKDVELRCDPISGHTALYWYRQSLGQGLEFLIYFQGNSAPDKSGLPSDRFSAERTGGSVSTLTIQRTQQEDSAVYLCASSLSQGVSYEQYFGPGTRLTVT.

The chain uses TRBV18 and TRBJ2-7; 8 positions agree with TRBD1. With V trimmed by 4 bases and J by 4 bases, 9 bases remained unmatched. CDR1 is KGHSH, CDR2 LQKENI, per germline. The length of the CDR3 is 15 residues. The CDR3 bases are TGTGCCAGCTCACTAACCTGGACAGGGTCTTACGAGCAGTACTTC. Translation gives CASSLTWTGSYEQYF.

The rearrangement uses TRBV6-5 and TRBJ1-2, with D possibly matching TRBD1 (6 bases). The CDR3 covers 13 residues. V shed 2 bases and J shed 8 bases, with 12 bases lying between them. Looked up from germline, CDR1 is MNHEY and CDR2 is SVGAGI. CDR3 sequence (DNA): TGTGCCAGCAGTTACGCCTTAGGGGGAGGCTACACCTTC. Translation gives CASSYALGGGYTF.

The V and J genes are TRBV6-1 and TRBJ1-2; 7 nucleotides line up with TRBD1. This CDR3 has 16 residues. Germline V gives CDR1 MNHNS, CDR2 SASEGT. The trim removed 3 bases at V and 4 bases at J, leaving 11 bases unmatched. The CDR3 coding sequence is TGTGCCAGCAGTGATTACCCCTACGACAGGGTCTATGGCTACACCTTC. Its protein is CASSDYPYDRVYGYTF.

This clone was detected only once. This rearrangement joins TRBV20-1 to TRBJ1-6; no clear D gene. Looked up from germline, CDR1 is DFQATT and CDR2 is SNEGSKA (reference sequence). The CDR3 sequence is 8 residues long. Trimming took 7 bases from V and 10 from J, leaving 2 bases between them. CDR3 nucleotide sequence: TGCAGTGAATCACCCCTCCACTTT. Translating it yields CSESPLHF.

The chain employs TRBV5-1 and TRBJ1-1; no clear D. The V and J ends lost 0 bases and 5 bases respectively, with 8 bases between them. From germline, CDR1 is SGHRS and CDR2 YFSETQ. The CDR3 covers 13 residues. The CDR3 DNA reads TGCGCCAGCAGCTTGGAGTTTAGGACTGAAGCTTTCTTT. This codes for CASSLEFRTEAFF. Variable domain in full (rest from reference TRBV5-1 and TRBJ1-1): KAGVTQTPRYLIKTRGQQVTLSCSPISGHRSVSWYQQTPGQGLQFLFEYFSETQRNKGNFPGRFSGRQFSNSRSEMNVSTLELGDSALYLCASSLEFRTEAFFGQGTRLTVV.